Presented here are 5 T cell receptor beta chains from one specimen sequenced in a study of blood T cell repertoires in COVID-19. Sequencing was performed with immunoSEQ multiplex PCR; in TCRdb, only in-frame clones are kept and a portion is missing. Altogether roughly 47,000 clones are present, approximately 88% being singletons, with the ten largest covering around 8.6%. The specimen was peripheral blood. Source of these receptors: a man in his fifties with acute or convalescent COVID-19.

The table lists this clone with a few counts. This chain joins TRBV24-1 and TRBJ1-1; perhaps TRBD1 as D (5 bases). Germline V gene data show CDR1 as KGHDR and CDR2 as SFDVKD. V shed 6 bases and J shed 8 bases, with 15 bases lying between them. The CDR3 spans 13 residues. The CDR3 region has the DNA TGTGCCACCAGTTCTCAATGGGGGGAGGAAGCTTTCTTT. Its protein is CATSSQWGEEAFF.

The table lists this clone with a count of one. V gene TRBV2 combines with J gene TRBJ1-2, with 9 bases fitting TRBD1. Losses at the gene ends were 2 bases for V and 5 bases for J; bases not matched to a gene: 9. The CDR3 consists of 16 residues. The germline CDR1 and CDR2 sequences are SNHLY and FYNNEI. The CDR3 protein is CASSEWGTGTAYGYTF. The CDR3 DNA reads as TGTGCCAGCAGTGAATGGGGGACAGGGACGGCGTATGGCTACACCTTC.

The genes are TRBV21-1 and TRBJ1-5. TRBV21-1 is tagged as a pseudogene. The length of the CDR3 is 15 residues. Here the CDR3 DNA reads TGTGCCAGCAGCCATATGGGGGGGTATGGTCAGCCCCAGCATTTT. Translating it yields CASSHMGGYGQPQHF.

The gene calls are TRBV6-2 or TRBV6-3 and TRBJ1-5, with 9 bases lining up with TRBD1. CDR3 length equals 16 residues. Germline trimming cut 4 bases from V and 5 bases from J; bases unmatched to any gene: 9. Germline CDR1 reads MNHEY; CDR2 reads SVGEGT. The chain's CDR3 is CASSSSNRGLYQPQHF. The CDR3 coding sequence is TGTGCCAGCAGTTCGAGCAACAGGGGGCTTTATCAGCCCCAGCATTTT.

This clone was counted a few times. The rearrangement joins TRBV6-2 or TRBV6-3 to TRBJ1-5; 9 bases match TRBD1. V shed 2 bases and J 2 bases; nucleotides not matched to a gene: 10. Looked up from germline, CDR1 is MNHEY and CDR2 is SVGEGT. This CDR3 contains 18 residues. The CDR3 sequence is CASSYQRTGVEGNQPQHF. The CDR3 region has the DNA TGTGCCAGCAGTTACCAGAGGACAGGGGTCGAGGGCAATCAGCCCCAGCATTTT.